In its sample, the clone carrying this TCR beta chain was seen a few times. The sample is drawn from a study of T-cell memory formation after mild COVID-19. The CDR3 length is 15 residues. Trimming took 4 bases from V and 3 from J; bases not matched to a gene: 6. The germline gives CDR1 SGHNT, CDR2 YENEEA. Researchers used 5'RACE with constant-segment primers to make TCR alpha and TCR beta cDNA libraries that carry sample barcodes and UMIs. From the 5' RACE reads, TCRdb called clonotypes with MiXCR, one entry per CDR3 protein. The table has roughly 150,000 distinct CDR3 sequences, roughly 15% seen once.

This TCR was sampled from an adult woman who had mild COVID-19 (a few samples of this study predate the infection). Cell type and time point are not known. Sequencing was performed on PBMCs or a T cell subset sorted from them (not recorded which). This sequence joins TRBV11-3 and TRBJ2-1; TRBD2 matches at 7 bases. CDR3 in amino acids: CASSSVAGNYNEQFF. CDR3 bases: TGTGCCAGCAGCTCGGTAGCGGGTAACTACAATGAGCAGTTCTTC.